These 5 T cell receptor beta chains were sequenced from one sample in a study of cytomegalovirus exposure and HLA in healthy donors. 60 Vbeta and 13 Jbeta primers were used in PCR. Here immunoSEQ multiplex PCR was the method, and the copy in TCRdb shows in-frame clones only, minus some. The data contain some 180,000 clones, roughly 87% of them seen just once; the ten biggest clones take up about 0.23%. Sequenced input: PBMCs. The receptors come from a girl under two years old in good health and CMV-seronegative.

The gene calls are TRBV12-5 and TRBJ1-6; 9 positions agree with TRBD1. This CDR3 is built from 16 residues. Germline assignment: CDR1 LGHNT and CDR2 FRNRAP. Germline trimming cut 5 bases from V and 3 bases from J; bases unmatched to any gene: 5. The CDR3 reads CASGLPGQGYNSPLHF. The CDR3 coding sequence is TGTGCTAGTGGTCTCCCGGGACAGGGCTATAATTCACCCCTCCACTTT.

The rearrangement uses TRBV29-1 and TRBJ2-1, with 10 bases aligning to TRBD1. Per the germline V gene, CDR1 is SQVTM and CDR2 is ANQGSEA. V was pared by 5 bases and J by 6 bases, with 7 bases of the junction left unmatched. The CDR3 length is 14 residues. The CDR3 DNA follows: TGCAGCGTTTACCGGGACAGGGGATTCAATGAGCAGTTCTTC. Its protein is CSVYRDRGFNEQFF.

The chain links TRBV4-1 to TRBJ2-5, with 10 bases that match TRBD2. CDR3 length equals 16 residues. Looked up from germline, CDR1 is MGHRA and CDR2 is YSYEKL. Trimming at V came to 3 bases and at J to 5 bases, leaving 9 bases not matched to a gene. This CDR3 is CASSQMASGGGETQYF. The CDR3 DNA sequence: TGCGCCAGCAGCCAGATGGCTAGCGGGGGCGGGGAGACCCAGTACTTC.

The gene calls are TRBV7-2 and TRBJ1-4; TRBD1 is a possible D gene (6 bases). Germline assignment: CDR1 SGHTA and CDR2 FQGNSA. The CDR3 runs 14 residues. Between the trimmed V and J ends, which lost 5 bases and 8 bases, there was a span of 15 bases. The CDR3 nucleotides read TGTGCCAGCAGCCGAACAGGGCCCCCCGAAAAACTGTTTTTT. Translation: CASSRTGPPEKLFF.

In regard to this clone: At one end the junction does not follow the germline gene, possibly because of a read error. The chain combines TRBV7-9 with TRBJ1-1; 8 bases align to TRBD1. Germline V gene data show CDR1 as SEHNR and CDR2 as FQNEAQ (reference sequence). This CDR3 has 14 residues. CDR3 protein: CSSRGPGVNTEAFF. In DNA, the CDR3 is TGTTCCAGCAGGGGGCCGGGGGTGAACACTGAAGCTTTCTTT.